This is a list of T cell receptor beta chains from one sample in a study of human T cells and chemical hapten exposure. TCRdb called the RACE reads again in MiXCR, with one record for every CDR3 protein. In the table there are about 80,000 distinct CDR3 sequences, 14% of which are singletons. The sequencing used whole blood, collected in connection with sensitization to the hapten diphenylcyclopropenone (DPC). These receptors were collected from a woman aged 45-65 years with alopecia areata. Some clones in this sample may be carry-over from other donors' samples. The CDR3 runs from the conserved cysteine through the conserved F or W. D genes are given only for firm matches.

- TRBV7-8 CASSLGLRNEKLFF
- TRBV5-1 CASAIQGTPQETQYF
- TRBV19 CASSNQGSTEAFF
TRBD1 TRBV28 CASSPEDRVNQYF
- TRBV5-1 CASSPLTQGYEQYF
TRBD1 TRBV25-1 CASSEAGTGGEKLFF
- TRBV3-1 CASSPGWGGSYGYTF
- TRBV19 CASSTSGPSHEQYF
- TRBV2 CASRGALGELFF
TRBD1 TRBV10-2 CASRRQGRYGANVLTF
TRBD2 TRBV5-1 CASSPRTSGETDTQYF
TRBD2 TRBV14 CASRHSGRRTGELFF
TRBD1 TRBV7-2 CASSLWTGGDYGYTF
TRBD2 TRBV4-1 CASSQAPLAGRTDTQYF
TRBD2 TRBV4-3 CASSQLLAPSYNEQFF
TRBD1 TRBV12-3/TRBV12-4 CASSPTGGYGYTF
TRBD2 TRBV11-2 CASSPREVEQFF
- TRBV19 CASSIGGTGELFF
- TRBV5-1 CASSPGTPTGELFF
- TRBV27 CASSVSAQETQYF
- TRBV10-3 CAIMRGTNYEQYF
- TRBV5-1 CASSLAIFNGELFF
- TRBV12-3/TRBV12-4 CASTNEGRIDNEQFF
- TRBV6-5 CASSYARDRQNTEAFF
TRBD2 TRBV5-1 CASSLRTSGSNEQFF
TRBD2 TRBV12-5 CASGLGGSWNEQFF
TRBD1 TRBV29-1 CSVRTGDNSPLHF
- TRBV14 CASSQGVKTTDTQYF
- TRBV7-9 CASSPSRDTQYF
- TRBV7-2 CASSLSLSDEQYF
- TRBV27 CASSLKGLNQPQHF
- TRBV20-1 CSARGQGSSYEQYF
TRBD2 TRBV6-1 CASRQGTSGSYEQYF
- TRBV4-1 CASSQVGTPGQPQHF
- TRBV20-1 CSATPTNNQPQHF
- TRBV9 CASSSERVSSYNEQFF
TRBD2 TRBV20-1 CSARKAGGPNEQFF
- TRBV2 CASSEVKGRNHYGYTF
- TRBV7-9 CASSLDGYTDTQYF
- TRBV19 CASSTQGFSNIQYF
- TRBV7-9 CASSFPDRPEDF
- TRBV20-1 CSADYPNQETLYGYTF
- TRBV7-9 CASSLAEAFF
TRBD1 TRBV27 CASSLGTGGASSYEQYF
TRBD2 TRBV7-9 CASSEVGGSYEQYF
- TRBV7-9 CASSSPFESSYEQYF
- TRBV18 CASSHPGGADTQYF
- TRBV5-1 CASSLVMGAHEQYF